Given below is one T cell receptor (beta chain) in context. This specimen belongs to a study of T cells expressing NK-cell markers. Study as a whole: Repertoire data for TCR beta were derived from sorted T cells (CD3+CD56+NKG2C+, CD3+CD56+NKG2C- and CD3+CD56-NKG2C+).

cDNA encoding TCR beta was synthesized via 5'RACE template switching incorporating UMIs. TCRdb reprocessed the 5' RACE reads, with one entry per CDR3 protein and no DNA. Its listing shows about 460,000 distinct CDR3 sequences. Germline-derived CDR1 and CDR2 are SGHRS and YFSETQ. This CDR3 region has 15 residues. The sequence derives from a woman in her forties or fifties in good health. The chain employs TRBV5-1 and TRBJ2-1; TCRdb outputs TRBD2, but without DNA this stays unchecked. Material for sequencing was blood T cells: a sorted CD56 or NKG2C T cell subset, CD4+ or CD8+ T cells, or bulk PBMC T cells (not recorded which). This chain's CDR3 is CASSLPGLNYNEQFF.